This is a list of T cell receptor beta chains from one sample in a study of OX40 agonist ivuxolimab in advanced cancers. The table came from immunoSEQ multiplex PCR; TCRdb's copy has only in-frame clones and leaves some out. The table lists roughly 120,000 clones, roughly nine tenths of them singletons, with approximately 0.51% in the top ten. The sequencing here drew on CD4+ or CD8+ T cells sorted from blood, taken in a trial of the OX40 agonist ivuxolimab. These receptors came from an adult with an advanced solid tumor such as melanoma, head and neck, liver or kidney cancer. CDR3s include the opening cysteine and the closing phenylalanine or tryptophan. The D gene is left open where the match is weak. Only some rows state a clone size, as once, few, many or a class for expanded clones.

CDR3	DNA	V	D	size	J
CASSEYRTGWTF	TGTGCCAGCAGTGAATATCGGACAGGATGGACCTTC	TRBV2	TRBD1	-	TRBJ1-2
CASTKGDWQFF	TGTGCCAGCACCAAGGGGGACTGGCAGTTCTTC	TRBV25-1	-	once	TRBJ2-1
CASSLQGTSPLHF	TGTGCCAGCAGCCTTCAGGGGACTTCACCCCTCCACTTT	TRBV11-2	-	once	TRBJ1-6
CASSVVGTAGTGELFF	TGTGCCAGCAGCGTAGTGGGGACAGCAGGCACCGGGGAGCTGTTTTTT	TRBV9	TRBD1	-	TRBJ2-2
CASSPSRQGTQYF	TGTGCCAGCAGCCCCAGTCGGCAGGGTACGCAGTATTTT	TRBV7-2	-	-	TRBJ2-3
CASSIGSGGGPVVKNIQYF	TGTGCCAGTAGTATTGGATCAGGGGGCGGACCCGTGGTCAAAAACATTCAGTACTTC	TRBV19	TRBD1	once	TRBJ2-4
CASSIDRAQHF	TGTGCCAGCAGCATAGACAGGGCCCAGCATTTT	TRBV5-8	TRBD1	-	TRBJ1-5
CASVGSLANQPQHF	TGTGCCAGTGTGGGCAGTTTAGCCAATCAGCCCCAGCATTTT	TRBV19	-	-	TRBJ1-5
CASSLTPPGQRKNLLSIVFF	TGCGCCAGCAGCTTGACTCCGCCGGGACAGAGGAAAAACCTCCTTAGTATTGTGTTTTTT	TRBV5-1	TRBD1	-	TRBJ1-4
CAITSSGDTQYF	TGTGCCATCACTTCTAGTGGAGATACGCAGTATTTT	TRBV10-3	-	-	TRBJ2-3
CASSYGETQYF	TGTGCCAGCAGTTACGGAGAGACCCAGTACTTC	TRBV6-6	-	-	TRBJ2-5
CASRTVAGETQYF	TGTGCCAGTAGGACAGTGGCGGGCGAGACCCAGTACTTC	TRBV19	-	-	TRBJ2-5
CASSIVRGTSTDTQYF	TGTGCCAGTAGTATAGTCAGGGGCACTAGCACAGATACGCAGTATTTT	TRBV19	-	once	TRBJ2-3
CASSPTTGGTGQPQHF	TGTGCCAGCTCACCAACCACAGGGGGTACGGGTCAGCCCCAGCATTTT	TRBV18	TRBD1	-	TRBJ1-5
CASSLYGQQETQYF	TGCGCCAGCAGCTTGTACGGGCAGCAAGAGACCCAGTACTTC	TRBV5-1	-	once	TRBJ2-5
CAGRGEVAGDTQYF	TGTGCCGGGCGGGGGGAGGTAGCTGGAGATACGCAGTATTTT	TRBV28	TRBD2	-	TRBJ2-3
CASSLKYQPQHF	TGTGCCAGCAGTTTAAAGTATCAGCCCCAGCATTTT	TRBV28	-	-	TRBJ1-5
CAWRLASPLHF	TGTGCCTGGAGACTGGCGTCACCCCTCCACTTT	TRBV30	-	-	TRBJ1-6
CAWNGGLSYNEQFF	TGTGCCTGGAACGGGGGGCTCTCCTACAATGAGCAGTTCTTC	TRBV30	-	-	TRBJ2-1
CASSPQGHTGELFF	TGTGCCAGCAGTCCCCAGGGACATACCGGGGAGCTGTTTTTT	TRBV28	-	-	TRBJ2-2
CASRGSSGATDTQYF	TGCGCCAGCAGAGGTTCAAGCGGGGCCACAGATACGCAGTATTTT	TRBV5-1	TRBD2	-	TRBJ2-3
CASSQDRLNEKLFF	TGCGCCAGCAGCCAAGACAGGTTAAATGAAAAACTGTTTTTT	TRBV4-1	-	-	TRBJ1-4
CARSLRGRNSYNEQFF	TGTGCCAGAAGCTTGAGGGGGCGAAACTCCTACAATGAGCAGTTCTTC	TRBV5-3	TRBD1	-	TRBJ2-1
CASSLWVFNSPLHF	TGTGCCAGCAGCTTATGGGTTTTCAATTCACCCCTCCACTTT	TRBV7-2	-	-	TRBJ1-6
CASSESEGADTQYF	TGCGCCAGCAGTGAGTCGGAGGGGGCAGATACGCAGTATTTT	TRBV10-1	-	-	TRBJ2-3
CASSFNLPDTQYF	TGTGCCAGCAGCTTTAATCTTCCAGATACGCAGTATTTT	TRBV7-6	-	-	TRBJ2-3